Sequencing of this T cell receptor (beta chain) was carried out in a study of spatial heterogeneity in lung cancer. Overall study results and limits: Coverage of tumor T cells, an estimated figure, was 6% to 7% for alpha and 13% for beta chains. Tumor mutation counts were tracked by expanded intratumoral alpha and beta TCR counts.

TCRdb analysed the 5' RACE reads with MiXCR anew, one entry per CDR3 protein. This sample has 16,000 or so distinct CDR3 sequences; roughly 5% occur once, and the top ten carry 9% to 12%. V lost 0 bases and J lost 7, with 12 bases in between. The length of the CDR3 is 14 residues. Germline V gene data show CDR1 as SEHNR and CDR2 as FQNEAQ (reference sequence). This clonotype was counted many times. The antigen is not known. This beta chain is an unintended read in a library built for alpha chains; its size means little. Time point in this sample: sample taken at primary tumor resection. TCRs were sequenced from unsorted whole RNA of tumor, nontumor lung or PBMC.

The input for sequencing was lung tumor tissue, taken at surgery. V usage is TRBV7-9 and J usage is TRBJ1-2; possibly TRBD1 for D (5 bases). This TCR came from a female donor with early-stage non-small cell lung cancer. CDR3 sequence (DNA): TGTGCCAGCAGCTTAGCTGTGGACACCGGTGGCTACACCTTC. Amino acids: CASSLAVDTGGYTF.